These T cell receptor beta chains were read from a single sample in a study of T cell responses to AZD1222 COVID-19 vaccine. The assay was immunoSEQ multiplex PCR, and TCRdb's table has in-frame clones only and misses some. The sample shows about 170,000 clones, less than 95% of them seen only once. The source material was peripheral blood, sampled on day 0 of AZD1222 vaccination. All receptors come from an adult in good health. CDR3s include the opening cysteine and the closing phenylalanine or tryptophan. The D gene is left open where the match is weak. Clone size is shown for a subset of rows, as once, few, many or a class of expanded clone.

cdr3_nt: TGTGCCAGCAGTTTACAAAGGGATCAGCCCCAGCATTTT
cdr3_aa: CASSLQRDQPQHF
clone_size: -
v_call: TRBV27
d_call: -
j_call: TRBJ1-5

cdr3_nt: TGTGCCAGCAGGCCAGACAGGGGCCCCCGCGGGCCCCAGCATTTT
cdr3_aa: CASRPDRGPRGPQHF
clone_size: -
v_call: TRBV6-5
d_call: TRBD1
j_call: TRBJ1-5

cdr3_nt: TGTGCCAGCAGCCAACAGGGGCGGGGGTACGAGCAGTACTTC
cdr3_aa: CASSQQGRGYEQYF
clone_size: -
v_call: TRBV7-9
d_call: -
j_call: TRBJ2-7

cdr3_nt: TGTGCCAGCTCCACAGGCAATCAGCCCCAGCATTTT
cdr3_aa: CASSTGNQPQHF
clone_size: -
v_call: TRBV18
d_call: -
j_call: TRBJ1-5

cdr3_nt: TGTGCCAGCAGCTTCCTAGAAGAGATGTGGGCCCAGTACTTC
cdr3_aa: CASSFLEEMWAQYF
clone_size: -
v_call: TRBV5-6
d_call: -
j_call: TRBJ2-5

cdr3_nt: TGCGCCAGCGCCGCCTCCGACAGGCCAACCTACGAGCAGTACTTC
cdr3_aa: CASAASDRPTYEQYF
clone_size: -
v_call: TRBV4-1
d_call: -
j_call: TRBJ2-7

cdr3_nt: TGTGCCAGCACCGATCCCGACAGGGGGGGGCATGGCTACACCTTC
cdr3_aa: CASTDPDRGGHGYTF
clone_size: -
v_call: TRBV6-5
d_call: TRBD1
j_call: TRBJ1-2

cdr3_nt: TGTGCCAGCAGCTTAGAAGGCAACATCAGGGGAAACACCATATATTTT
cdr3_aa: CASSLEGNIRGNTIYF
clone_size: once
v_call: TRBV7-9
d_call: -
j_call: TRBJ1-3

cdr3_nt: TGCGCCAGCAGCCAAGATCGAGGGGGGTTGCGGGGCTACACCTTC
cdr3_aa: CASSQDRGGLRGYTF
clone_size: -
v_call: TRBV4-3
d_call: -
j_call: TRBJ1-2

cdr3_nt: TGTGCCAGCAGTGAAGCGCTTCAGGGGTATGGCTACACCTTC
cdr3_aa: CASSEALQGYGYTF
clone_size: -
v_call: TRBV6-1
d_call: -
j_call: TRBJ1-2

cdr3_nt: TGTGCCAGCAGTCGGACCCGAGGGGATGGCTACACCTTC
cdr3_aa: CASSRTRGDGYTF
clone_size: -
v_call: TRBV27
d_call: -
j_call: TRBJ1-2

cdr3_nt: TGTGCCAGCAAGGCGTCCAGCCAGGTGGGGGGGGCGGCCCAGCATTTT
cdr3_aa: CASKASSQVGGAAQHF
clone_size: -
v_call: TRBV6-6
d_call: -
j_call: TRBJ1-5

cdr3_nt: TGTGCCAGCAGTTTCCGCCACAGGCAAGTCTATGGCTACACCTTC
cdr3_aa: CASSFRHRQVYGYTF
clone_size: -
v_call: TRBV27
d_call: -
j_call: TRBJ1-2

cdr3_nt: TGTGCCAGCAGCTTACAACCGGGTTTTTATGGCTACACCTTC
cdr3_aa: CASSLQPGFYGYTF
clone_size: -
v_call: TRBV11-3
d_call: -
j_call: TRBJ1-2

cdr3_nt: TGTGCCAGCAGTTACGGTGGGGCCAACGTCCTGACTTTC
cdr3_aa: CASSYGGANVLTF
clone_size: -
v_call: TRBV6-5
d_call: -
j_call: TRBJ2-6

cdr3_nt: TGTGCCAGCAGTTACTCGGTCGGTTCCATCTACGAGCAGTACTTC
cdr3_aa: CASSYSVGSIYEQYF
clone_size: -
v_call: TRBV6-5
d_call: -
j_call: TRBJ2-7

cdr3_nt: TGCGCCAGCAGTGAACAACAGGGGAGTGAAGCTTTCTTT
cdr3_aa: CASSEQQGSEAFF
clone_size: -
v_call: TRBV10-2
d_call: TRBD1
j_call: TRBJ1-1

cdr3_nt: TGTGCCAGCAGTTTAGGTCAGGCGAATAACTATGGCTACACCTTC
cdr3_aa: CASSLGQANNYGYTF
clone_size: -
v_call: TRBV27
d_call: -
j_call: TRBJ1-2

cdr3_nt: TGTGCCAGCAGCTTAGGACATGAGCAGTTCTTC
cdr3_aa: CASSLGHEQFF
clone_size: once
v_call: TRBV7-9
d_call: -
j_call: TRBJ2-1

cdr3_nt: TGTGCCAGCAGTTACAGGGCCCAGGGGGCGGTTGGCTACACCTTC
cdr3_aa: CASSYRAQGAVGYTF
clone_size: -
v_call: TRBV6-9
d_call: TRBD1
j_call: TRBJ1-2

cdr3_nt: TGTGCCAGCAGCTTAGTTGGGGCGGATACGCAGTATTTT
cdr3_aa: CASSLVGADTQYF
clone_size: -
v_call: TRBV7-3
d_call: -
j_call: TRBJ2-3

cdr3_nt: TGCAGCGTTCAAATCCGGGACAGGATTCCGGCGGGTGGCTACACCTTC
cdr3_aa: CSVQIRDRIPAGGYTF
clone_size: -
v_call: TRBV29-1
d_call: TRBD1
j_call: TRBJ1-2

cdr3_nt: TGTGCCAGCAGCCAAGAAGTGGGGGGGGCCGATACGCAGTATTTT
cdr3_aa: CASSQEVGGADTQYF
clone_size: -
v_call: TRBV14
d_call: -
j_call: TRBJ2-3

cdr3_nt: TGTGCCAGCAGTTACAATCGGGGCAGTCAAAATTCACCCCTCCACTTT
cdr3_aa: CASSYNRGSQNSPLHF
clone_size: -
v_call: TRBV6-5
d_call: -
j_call: TRBJ1-6

cdr3_nt: TGTGCCAGCAGTGTAACCCTCGGGGGCCAAGAGACCCAGTACTTC
cdr3_aa: CASSVTLGGQETQYF
clone_size: -
v_call: TRBV28
d_call: -
j_call: TRBJ2-5

cdr3_nt: TGTGCCAGCAGTTTAAGGGTGGGTGCAGATACGCAGTATTTT
cdr3_aa: CASSLRVGADTQYF
clone_size: -
v_call: TRBV28
d_call: -
j_call: TRBJ2-3

cdr3_nt: TGTGCCAGTACCCCCGGGCGACACCAACCTCATCAGCCCCAGCATTTT
cdr3_aa: CASTPGRHQPHQPQHF
clone_size: -
v_call: TRBV19
d_call: -
j_call: TRBJ1-5

cdr3_nt: TGTGCCAGCAGATTCGACAGCAACTATGGCTACACCTTC
cdr3_aa: CASRFDSNYGYTF
clone_size: -
v_call: TRBV5-5
d_call: -
j_call: TRBJ1-2

cdr3_nt: TGCAGCGCGGGACAGGATGTTTCGGGCTACACCTTC
cdr3_aa: CSAGQDVSGYTF
clone_size: -
v_call: TRBV29-1
d_call: TRBD1
j_call: TRBJ1-2

cdr3_nt: TGTGCCAGCAGATTGACAGGGAACACTGAAGCTTTCTTT
cdr3_aa: CASRLTGNTEAFF
clone_size: -
v_call: TRBV6-5
d_call: -
j_call: TRBJ1-1

cdr3_nt: TGCGCCAGCAGCGTGGGACAGACCTATTCACCCCTCCACTTT
cdr3_aa: CASSVGQTYSPLHF
clone_size: once
v_call: TRBV5-1
d_call: TRBD1
j_call: TRBJ1-6

cdr3_nt: TGTGCCAGTAGTATGGGTCCCCGTGAAGCTTTCTTT
cdr3_aa: CASSMGPREAFF
clone_size: -
v_call: TRBV19
d_call: -
j_call: TRBJ1-1

cdr3_nt: TGTGCCAGCAGGCCACCGACAGGGCGAGACTATGGCTACACCTTC
cdr3_aa: CASRPPTGRDYGYTF
clone_size: -
v_call: TRBV6-5
d_call: TRBD1
j_call: TRBJ1-2

cdr3_nt: TGCGCCAGCAGCTTGACCCCGACAGTGAACACTGAAGCTTTCTTT
cdr3_aa: CASSLTPTVNTEAFF
clone_size: -
v_call: TRBV5-1
d_call: -
j_call: TRBJ1-1

cdr3_nt: TGTGCCAGCAGCTTATGGGTCGGGGGGCCCTACAATGAGCAGTTCTTC
cdr3_aa: CASSLWVGGPYNEQFF
clone_size: -
v_call: TRBV11-2
d_call: -
j_call: TRBJ2-1

cdr3_nt: TGTGCCAGCAGTCCTGCCTACACCGGACAGGGGACCTACAATGAGCAGTTCTTC
cdr3_aa: CASSPAYTGQGTYNEQFF
clone_size: -
v_call: TRBV6-6
d_call: TRBD1
j_call: TRBJ2-1

cdr3_nt: TGTGCCAGCAGCTGGGAGTTTGGTGAAGCTTTCTTT
cdr3_aa: CASSWEFGEAFF
clone_size: -
v_call: TRBV11-3
d_call: -
j_call: TRBJ1-1

cdr3_nt: TGCGCCAGCAGTGAGTCGGCTTACACTGAAGCTTTCTTT
cdr3_aa: CASSESAYTEAFF
clone_size: -
v_call: TRBV10-2
d_call: -
j_call: TRBJ1-1

cdr3_nt: TGCGCCAGCAGCTTTTCGCAGGGGGCTTCTGGAAACACCATATATTTT
cdr3_aa: CASSFSQGASGNTIYF
clone_size: -
v_call: TRBV5-1
d_call: TRBD1
j_call: TRBJ1-3

cdr3_nt: TGCAGCGTTAGCGGGGGCACGGGGGAGCTGTTTTTT
cdr3_aa: CSVSGGTGELFF
clone_size: -
v_call: TRBV29-1
d_call: TRBD2
j_call: TRBJ2-2

cdr3_nt: TGTGCCAGCAGTCCAGGACCTTCGTTCTCACCCCTCCACTTT
cdr3_aa: CASSPGPSFSPLHF
clone_size: -
v_call: TRBV6-2/TRBV6-3
d_call: -
j_call: TRBJ1-6

cdr3_nt: TGTGCCAGCAGTTCCGGACAGGGATGGGAAAAACTGTTTTTT
cdr3_aa: CASSSGQGWEKLFF
clone_size: -
v_call: TRBV28
d_call: TRBD1
j_call: TRBJ1-4

cdr3_nt: TGTGCCAGCAGCGAGACAGGGGGCCACGGGGAGCTGTTTTTT
cdr3_aa: CASSETGGHGELFF
clone_size: -
v_call: TRBV9
d_call: TRBD1
j_call: TRBJ2-2

cdr3_nt: TGCGCCAGCAGCCAAGATACAGGTGCGTTTACATTCGGAGGCTACACCTTC
cdr3_aa: CASSQDTGAFTFGGYTF
clone_size: -
v_call: TRBV4-3
d_call: -
j_call: TRBJ1-2

cdr3_nt: TGTCTCTCAGGGGGCGCGAATTCACCCCTCCACTTT
cdr3_aa: CLSGGANSPLHF
clone_size: -
v_call: TRBV28
d_call: TRBD1
j_call: TRBJ1-6

cdr3_nt: TGTGCCAGCAGCTTATGGCCTCCCGGGACAGGGGCGAACTACGAGCAGTACTTC
cdr3_aa: CASSLWPPGTGANYEQYF
clone_size: -
v_call: TRBV7-9
d_call: TRBD1
j_call: TRBJ2-7

cdr3_nt: TGCGCCAGCAGCTCACAGGGAGAGACCCAGTACTTC
cdr3_aa: CASSSQGETQYF
clone_size: -
v_call: TRBV5-1
d_call: -
j_call: TRBJ2-5

cdr3_nt: TGTGCCAGCAGTCAAATGTCATTTGGGGAAGCTTTCTTT
cdr3_aa: CASSQMSFGEAFF
clone_size: -
v_call: TRBV27
d_call: -
j_call: TRBJ1-1

cdr3_nt: TGTGCCAGCAGCCAAGTCGGGACAGGGGCCGGAGAGCAGTTCTTC
cdr3_aa: CASSQVGTGAGEQFF
clone_size: -
v_call: TRBV4-2
d_call: TRBD1
j_call: TRBJ2-1

cdr3_nt: TGTGCCAGTAGCGAAGGGTGGGATAGCTCCTATGGCTACACCTTC
cdr3_aa: CASSEGWDSSYGYTF
clone_size: -
v_call: TRBV19
d_call: -
j_call: TRBJ1-2

cdr3_nt: TGTGCCAGTAGTTTAAGGACAGGACACAATGAGCAGTTCTTC
cdr3_aa: CASSLRTGHNEQFF
clone_size: -
v_call: TRBV19
d_call: TRBD1
j_call: TRBJ2-1

cdr3_nt: TGTGCCAGCAGTTATATGGGTCAGGGTGGTATCTCAGCCCAGCATTTT
cdr3_aa: CASSYMGQGGISAQHF
clone_size: once
v_call: TRBV6-2/TRBV6-3
d_call: -
j_call: TRBJ1-5

cdr3_nt: TGCGCCAGCAGCCAAATGCTAGCGGGGGGACGCACAGATACGCAGTATTTT
cdr3_aa: CASSQMLAGGRTDTQYF
clone_size: -
v_call: TRBV4-3
d_call: TRBD2
j_call: TRBJ2-3

cdr3_nt: TGTGCCAGCTCACCAGACCAGGAGTATGGCTACACCTTC
cdr3_aa: CASSPDQEYGYTF
clone_size: once
v_call: TRBV18
d_call: -
j_call: TRBJ1-2